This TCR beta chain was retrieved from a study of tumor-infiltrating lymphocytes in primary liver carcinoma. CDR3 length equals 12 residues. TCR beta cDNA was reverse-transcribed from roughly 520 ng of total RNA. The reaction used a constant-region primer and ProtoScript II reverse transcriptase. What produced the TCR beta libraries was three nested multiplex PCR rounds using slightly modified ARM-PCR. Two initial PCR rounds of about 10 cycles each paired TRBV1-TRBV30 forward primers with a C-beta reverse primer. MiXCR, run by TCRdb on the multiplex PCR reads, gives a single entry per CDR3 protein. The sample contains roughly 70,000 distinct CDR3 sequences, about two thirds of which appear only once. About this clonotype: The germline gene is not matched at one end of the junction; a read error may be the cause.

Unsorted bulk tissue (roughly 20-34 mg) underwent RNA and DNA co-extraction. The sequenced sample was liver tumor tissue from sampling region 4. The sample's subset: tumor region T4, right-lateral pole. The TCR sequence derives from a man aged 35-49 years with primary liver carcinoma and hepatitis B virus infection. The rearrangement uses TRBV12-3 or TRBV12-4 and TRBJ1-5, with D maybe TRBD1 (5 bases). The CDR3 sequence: CISSLGDQPQHF. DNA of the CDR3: TGTATCAGCAGTTTGGGGGATCAACCCCAGCATTTT.